Reported below is one T cell receptor beta chain. Per the germline V gene, CDR1 is MGHRA and CDR2 is YSYEKL. Trimming removed 1 base from V and 6 bases from J, with 13 bases in between. There are 16 residues in the CDR3. Only in-frame clones appear in the TCRdb table, and some are missing; sequencing was by immunoSEQ multiplex PCR. The sample comprises 150,000 to 200,000 clones, just over 90% of which are singletons, and approximately 1.3% rests with the top ten. The entry originates in a study of T cell responses to AZD1222 COVID-19 vaccine. The TCR was taken from an adult who received the AZD1222 COVID-19 vaccine. This specimen consisted of peripheral blood, obtained 28 days after the second AZD1222 dose. The chain couples TRBV4-1 to TRBJ1-6; D might be TRBD1 (6 bases). CDR3 loop: CASSQAQGLPNSPLHF. The DNA of the CDR3 is TGCGCCAGCAGCCAAGCCCAGGGGCTACCTAATTCACCCCTCCACTTT.